Described below is a single T cell receptor beta chain sequence and its context. Its antigen is undetermined. Additional DNA sequences in this sample encode the identical CDR3. This record comes from a study of radiation and T cells in renal cell carcinoma. Study results and caveats: Baseline intratumoral clonotype presence is unknown without pretreatment biopsies. From baseline, blood top tumor clonotypes peaked at 2 weeks post-radiation.

Specified time point: baseline pretreatment blood. Treatment given: 15 Gy SBRT to primary tumor, nephrectomy 4 weeks later. The germline CDR1 and CDR2 sequences are SGHRS and YFSETQ. V was clipped by 0 bases and J by 2 bases, with 8 bases between them. This CDR3 is built from 14 residues. This table comes from immunoSEQ multiplex PCR, and its TCRdb copy is limited to in-frame clones, with some not included. This table holds 100,000 to 150,000 clones, roughly 80% found once. This clonotype was sampled from a woman aged 60 to 75 with renal cell carcinoma. Sequencing was performed on blood, taken from a patient whose treatment included radiotherapy and nephrectomy. The chain carries TRBV5-1 and TRBJ2-5; D is perhaps TRBD2 (5 bases). The CDR3 sequence: CASSLGGIQETQYF. The DNA of the CDR3 is TGCGCCAGCAGCTTGGGAGGGATACAAGAGACCCAGTACTTC.